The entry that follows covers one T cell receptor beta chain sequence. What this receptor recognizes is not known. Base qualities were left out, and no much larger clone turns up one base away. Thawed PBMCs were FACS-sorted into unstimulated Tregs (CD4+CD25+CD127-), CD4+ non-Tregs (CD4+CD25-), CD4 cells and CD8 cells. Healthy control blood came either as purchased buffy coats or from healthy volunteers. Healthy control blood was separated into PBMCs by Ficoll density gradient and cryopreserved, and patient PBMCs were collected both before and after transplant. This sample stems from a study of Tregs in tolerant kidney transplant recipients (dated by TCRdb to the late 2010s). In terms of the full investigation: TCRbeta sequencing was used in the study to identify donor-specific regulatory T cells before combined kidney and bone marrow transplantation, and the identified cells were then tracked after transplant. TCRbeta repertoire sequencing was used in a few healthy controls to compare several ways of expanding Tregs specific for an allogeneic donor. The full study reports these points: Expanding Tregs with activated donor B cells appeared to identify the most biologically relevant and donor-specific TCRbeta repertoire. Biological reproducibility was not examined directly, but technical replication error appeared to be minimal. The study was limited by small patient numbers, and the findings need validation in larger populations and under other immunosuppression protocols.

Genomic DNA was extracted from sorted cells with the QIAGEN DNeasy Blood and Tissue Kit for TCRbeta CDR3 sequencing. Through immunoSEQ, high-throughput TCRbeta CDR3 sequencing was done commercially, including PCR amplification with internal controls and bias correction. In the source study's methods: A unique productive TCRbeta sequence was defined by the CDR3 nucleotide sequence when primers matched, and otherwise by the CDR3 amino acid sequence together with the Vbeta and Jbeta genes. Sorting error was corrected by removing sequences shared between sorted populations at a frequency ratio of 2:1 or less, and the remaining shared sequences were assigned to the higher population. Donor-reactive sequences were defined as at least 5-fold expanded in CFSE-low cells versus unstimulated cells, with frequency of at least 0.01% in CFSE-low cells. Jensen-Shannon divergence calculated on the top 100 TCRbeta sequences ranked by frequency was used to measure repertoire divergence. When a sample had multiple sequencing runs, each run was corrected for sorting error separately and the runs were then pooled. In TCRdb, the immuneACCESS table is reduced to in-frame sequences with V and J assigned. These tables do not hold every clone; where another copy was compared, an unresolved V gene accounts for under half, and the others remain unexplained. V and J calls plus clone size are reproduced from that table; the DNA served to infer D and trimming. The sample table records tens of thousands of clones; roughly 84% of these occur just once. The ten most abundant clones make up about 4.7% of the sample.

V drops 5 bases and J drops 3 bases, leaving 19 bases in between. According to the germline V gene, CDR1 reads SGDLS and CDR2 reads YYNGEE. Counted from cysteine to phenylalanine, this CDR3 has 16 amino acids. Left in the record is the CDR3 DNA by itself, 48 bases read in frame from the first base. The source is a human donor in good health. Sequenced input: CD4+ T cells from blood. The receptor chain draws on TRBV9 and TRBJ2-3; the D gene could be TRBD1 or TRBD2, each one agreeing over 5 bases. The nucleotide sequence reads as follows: TGTGCCAGCAGTCGGCGGGTAGGGGATGAGACAGATACGCAGTATTTT. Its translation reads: CASSRRVGDETDTQYF.